A single sample gave rise to the 8 T cell receptor beta chains below, sequenced in a study of OX40 agonist ivuxolimab in advanced cancers. TCRdb's table, derived via immunoSEQ multiplex PCR, lists solely in-frame clones and lacks some. Of tens of thousands of clones in the sample, 80% to 90% were seen once. Sequenced material: CD4+ or CD8+ T cells sorted from blood, taken in a trial of the OX40 agonist ivuxolimab. These receptors were obtained from an adult with an advanced solid tumor such as melanoma, head and neck, liver or kidney cancer.

The CDR3 is CASSYIPGPEAFF. The CDR3, as DNA: TGTGCCAGCAGTTACATTCCGGGCCCCGAAGCTTTCTTT. The chain recombines TRBV6-5 with TRBJ1-1; no clear D. CDR3 length: 13 residues. V lost 2 bases and J lost 8, with 12 bases in between. Germline CDR1 and CDR2: MNHEY and SVGAGI.

This clone was counted only a few times. The rearrangement links TRBV18 to TRBJ1-1, with 8 nucleotides matching TRBD1. The CDR3 spans 13 residues. Germline-derived CDR1 and CDR2 are KGHSH and LQKENI. With V trimmed by 4 bases and J by 7 bases, 5 bases remained unmatched. The chain's CDR3 is CASSLGTGREAFF. The CDR3 DNA reads as TGTGCCAGCTCACTGGGGACAGGCCGTGAAGCTTTCTTT.

This clone was observed a single time. The chain uses TRBV6-4 and TRBJ2-1, with 10 nucleotides matching TRBD1. Trimming cost V 4 bases and J 8 bases; bases outside gene matches: 2. This CDR3 contains 13 residues. Germline CDR1 is MRHNA and CDR2 is SNTAGT. CDR3 residues: CASSAGQGYEQFF. The CDR3 nucleotides read TGTGCCAGCAGTGCGGGACAGGGGTATGAGCAGTTCTTC.

The genes are TRBV19 and TRBJ2-2; D is uncertain. Germline V gene sequence: CDR1 LNHDA, CDR2 SQIVND (reference sequence). The CDR3 contains 13 residues. V was shortened by 3 bases and J by 7 bases, with 9 bases between the two germline ends. The CDR3 loop reads CASSIIPNGELFF. The CDR3 DNA reads TGTGCCAGTAGTATTATACCCAACGGGGAGCTGTTTTTT.

This clone was recorded once. This chain joins TRBV19 and TRBJ2-6; D not certain. From germline, CDR1 is LNHDA and CDR2 SQIVND (reference sequence). There are 16 residues in the CDR3. V was trimmed by 7 bases and J by 4 bases, leaving 17 bases between them. CDR3 loop: CASTPRRATGANVLTF. In DNA form, the CDR3 reads TGTGCCAGTACACCCAGGCGAGCAACAGGGGCCAACGTCCTGACTTTC.

This clone has a single count. J is TRBJ2-1 and V is TRBV11-3; 8 nucleotides agree with TRBD1. Germline CDR1 reads SGHNT; CDR2 reads YENEEA. Trimming cost V 2 bases and J 7 bases; bases outside gene matches: 7. This CDR3 is built from 15 residues. The CDR3 bases are TGTGCCAGCAGCTTATCCAGGGGGCCCGGGAATGAGCAGTTCTTC. It encodes CASSLSRGPGNEQFF.

V is TRBV7-9 and J is TRBJ1-1; D is uncertain. Per the germline V gene, CDR1 is SEHNR and CDR2 is FQNEAQ (reference sequence). The CDR3 is 15 residues long. Trimming took 2 bases from V and 2 from J, leaving 12 bases between them. CDR3 residues: CASSLSGRENTEAFF. Written as DNA, the CDR3 is TGTGCCAGCAGCTTAAGCGGTAGGGAAAACACTGAAGCTTTCTTT.

The V call is TRBV7-3, the J call TRBJ2-2; tentatively, D is TRBD1 or TRBD2 (5 bases each). The CDR3 sequence is 15 residues long. Germline V lookup: CDR1 SGHTA, CDR2 FQGTGA. Trimming shortened V by 2 bases and J by 4 bases, and 11 bases separated the two germline ends. CDR3 coding DNA: TGTGCCAGCAGCTTATTGGGGGAAGTCACCGGGGAGCTGTTTTTT. Translating it yields CASSLLGEVTGELFF.